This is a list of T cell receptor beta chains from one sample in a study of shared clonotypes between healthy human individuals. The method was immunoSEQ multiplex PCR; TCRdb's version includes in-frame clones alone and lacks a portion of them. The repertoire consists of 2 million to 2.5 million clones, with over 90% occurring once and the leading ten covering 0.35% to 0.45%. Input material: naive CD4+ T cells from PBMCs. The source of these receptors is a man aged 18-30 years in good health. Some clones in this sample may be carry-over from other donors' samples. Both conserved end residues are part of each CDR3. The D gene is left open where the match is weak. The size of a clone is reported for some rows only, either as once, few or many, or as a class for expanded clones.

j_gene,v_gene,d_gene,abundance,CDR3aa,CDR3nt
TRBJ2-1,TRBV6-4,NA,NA,CASSPRGAQGDFNEQFF,TGTGCCAGCAGCCCAAGAGGGGCCCAGGGTGATTTCAATGAGCAGTTCTTC
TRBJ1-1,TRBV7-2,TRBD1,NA,CASSEPGQGNTEAFF,TGTGCCAGCAGCGAGCCGGGACAGGGGAATACTGAAGCTTTCTTT
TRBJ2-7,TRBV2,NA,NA,CASRQGFSSEQYF,TGTGCCAGCAGGCAGGGTTTCTCTTCCGAGCAGTACTTC
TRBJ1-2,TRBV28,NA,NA,CASRPSFNRVGYGYTF,TGTGCCAGCAGACCCTCGTTCAACAGGGTGGGCTATGGCTACACCTTC
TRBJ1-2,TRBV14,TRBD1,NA,CASSPTGTAMDYGYTF,TGTGCCAGCAGCCCGACGGGGACAGCGATGGACTATGGCTACACCTTC
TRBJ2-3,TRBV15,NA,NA,CATSNQDRFNTDTQYF,TGTGCCACCAGCAACCAGGACCGCTTTAACACAGATACGCAGTATTTT
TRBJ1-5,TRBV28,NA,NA,CASREREWQGNQPQHF,TGTGCCAGCAGAGAGCGAGAGTGGCAGGGGAATCAGCCCCAGCATTTT
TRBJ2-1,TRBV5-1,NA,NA,CASSPQSFGDNEQFF,TGCGCCAGCAGCCCCCAGAGTTTCGGGGACAATGAGCAGTTCTTC
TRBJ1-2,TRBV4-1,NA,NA,CASSQGTGSNYGYTF,TGCGCCAGCAGCCAAGGTACGGGATCAAACTATGGCTACACCTTC
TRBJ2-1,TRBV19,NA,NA,CASSLDSYNEQFF,TGTGCCAGTAGTTTGGACAGCTACAATGAGCAGTTCTTC
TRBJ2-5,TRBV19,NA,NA,CASSIGLPQETQYF,TGTGCCAGTAGTATAGGCCTCCCCCAAGAGACCCAGTACTTC
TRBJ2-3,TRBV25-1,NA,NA,CASSEQITDTQYF,TGTGCCAGCAGTGAGCAGATCACAGATACGCAGTATTTT
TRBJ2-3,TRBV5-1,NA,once,CASSLGAPSSTDTQYF,TGCGCCAGCAGCTTGGGAGCGCCTTCGAGCACAGATACGCAGTATTTT
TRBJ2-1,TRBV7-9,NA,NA,CASIRAMDEQFF,TGTGCCAGCATCCGCGCTATGGATGAGCAGTTCTTC
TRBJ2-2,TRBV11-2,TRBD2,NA,CASSPLSGKGGELFF,TGTGCCAGCAGCCCCCTCAGCGGGAAGGGCGGGGAGCTGTTTTTT
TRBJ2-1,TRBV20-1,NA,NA,CSARDAGEQFF,TGCAGTGCTAGAGACGCCGGGGAGCAGTTCTTC
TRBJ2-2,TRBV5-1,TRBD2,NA,CASSKGLAGYTGELFF,TGCGCCAGCAGCAAGGGACTAGCGGGGTACACCGGGGAGCTGTTTTTT
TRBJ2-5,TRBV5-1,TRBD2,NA,CASRERGLADIQETQYF,TGCGCCAGCAGAGAAAGGGGACTAGCGGACATCCAAGAGACCCAGTACTTC
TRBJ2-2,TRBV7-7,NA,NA,CASSSRNTGELFF,TGTGCCAGCAGCTCTCGCAACACCGGGGAGCTGTTTTTT
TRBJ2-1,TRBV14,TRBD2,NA,CASSQVWASGRWNEQFF,TGTGCCAGCAGCCAAGTATGGGCTAGCGGGAGGTGGAATGAGCAGTTCTTC
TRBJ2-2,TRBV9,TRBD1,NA,CASSVVDRAYTGELFF,TGTGCCAGCAGCGTAGTGGACAGGGCATATACCGGGGAGCTGTTTTTT
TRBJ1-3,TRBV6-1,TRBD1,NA,CASESGGLGGNTIYF,TGTGCCAGCGAGTCAGGGGGTCTAGGTGGAAACACCATATATTTT
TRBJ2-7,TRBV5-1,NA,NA,CASSLGDSPAREQYF,TGCGCCAGCAGCTTGGGGGACTCACCAGCGAGGGAGCAGTACTTC
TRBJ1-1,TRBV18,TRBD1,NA,CASSPDRGYTEAFF,TGTGCCAGCTCACCGGACAGGGGTTACACTGAAGCTTTCTTT
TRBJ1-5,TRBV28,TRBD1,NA,CASKVGQAANQPQHF,TGTGCCAGCAAAGTGGGACAGGCGGCCAATCAGCCCCAGCATTTT
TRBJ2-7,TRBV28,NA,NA,CASSFPRILSSYEQYF,TGTGCCAGCAGTTTCCCCAGGATACTCAGCTCCTACGAGCAGTACTTC